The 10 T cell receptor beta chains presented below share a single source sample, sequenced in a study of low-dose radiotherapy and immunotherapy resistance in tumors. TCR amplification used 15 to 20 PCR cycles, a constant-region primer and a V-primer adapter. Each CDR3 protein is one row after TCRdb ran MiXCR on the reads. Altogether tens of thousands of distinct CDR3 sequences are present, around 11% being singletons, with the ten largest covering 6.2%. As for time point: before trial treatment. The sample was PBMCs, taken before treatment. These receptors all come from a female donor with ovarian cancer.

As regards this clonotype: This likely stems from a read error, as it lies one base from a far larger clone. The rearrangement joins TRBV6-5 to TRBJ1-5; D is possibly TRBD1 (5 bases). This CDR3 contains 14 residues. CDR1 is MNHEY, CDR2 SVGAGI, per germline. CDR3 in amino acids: CACSYGGLGQPQHF. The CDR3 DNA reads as TGTGCCTGCAGTTACGGGGGATTGGGTCAGCCCCAGCATTTT.

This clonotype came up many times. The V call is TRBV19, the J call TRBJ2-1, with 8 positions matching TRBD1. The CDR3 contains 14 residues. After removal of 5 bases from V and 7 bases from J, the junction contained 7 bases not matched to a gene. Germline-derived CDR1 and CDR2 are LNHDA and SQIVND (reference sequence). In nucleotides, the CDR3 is TGTGCCAGTAGTCCCCAGGGGGCCAATAATGAGCAGTTCTTC. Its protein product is CASSPQGANNEQFF.

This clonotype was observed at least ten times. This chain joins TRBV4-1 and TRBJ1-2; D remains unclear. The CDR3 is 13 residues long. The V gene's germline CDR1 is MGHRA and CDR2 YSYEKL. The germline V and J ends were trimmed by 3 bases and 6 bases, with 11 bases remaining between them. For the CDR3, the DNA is TGCGCCAGCAGCCACGGACGGACCAATGGCTACACCTTC. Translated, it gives CASSHGRTNGYTF.

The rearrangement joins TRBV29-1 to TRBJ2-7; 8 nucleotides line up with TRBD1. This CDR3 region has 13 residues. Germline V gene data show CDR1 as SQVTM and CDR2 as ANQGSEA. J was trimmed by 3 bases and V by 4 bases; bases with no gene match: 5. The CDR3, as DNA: TGCAGCGTTGGACAGGGGCGCCACTACGAGCAGTACTTC. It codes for CSVGQGRHYEQYF.

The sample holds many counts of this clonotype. The CDR3 DNA reads as TGTGCCAGCGCGTGGCAGGATGGAAACACCATATATTTT. It specifies CASAWQDGNTIYF. The V call is TRBV7-3, the J call TRBJ1-3; no clear D. Germline V lookup: CDR1 SGHTA, CDR2 FQGTGA. V lost 8 bases, J lost 3 bases, and 11 bases lay in between. The CDR3 is made up of 13 amino acids.

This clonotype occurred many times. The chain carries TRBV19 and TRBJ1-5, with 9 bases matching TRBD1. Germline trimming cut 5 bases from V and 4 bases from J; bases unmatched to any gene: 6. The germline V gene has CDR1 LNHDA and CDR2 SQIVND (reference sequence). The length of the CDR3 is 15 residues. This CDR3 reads CASSYRGRENQPQHF. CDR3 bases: TGTGCCAGTAGTTACAGGGGGCGGGAAAATCAGCCCCAGCATTTT.

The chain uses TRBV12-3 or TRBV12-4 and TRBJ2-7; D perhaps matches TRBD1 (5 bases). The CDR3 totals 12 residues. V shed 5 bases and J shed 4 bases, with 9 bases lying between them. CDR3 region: CASSTTGYEQYF. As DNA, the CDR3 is TGTGCCAGCAGTACAACAGGTTACGAGCAGTACTTC.

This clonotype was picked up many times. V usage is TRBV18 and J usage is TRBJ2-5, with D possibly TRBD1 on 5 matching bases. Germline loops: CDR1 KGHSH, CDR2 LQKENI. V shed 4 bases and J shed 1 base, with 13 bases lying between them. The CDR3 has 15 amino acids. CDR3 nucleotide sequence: TGTGCCAGCTCACAACTCCAGGGATTCCAAGAGACCCAGTACTTC. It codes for CASSQLQGFQETQYF.

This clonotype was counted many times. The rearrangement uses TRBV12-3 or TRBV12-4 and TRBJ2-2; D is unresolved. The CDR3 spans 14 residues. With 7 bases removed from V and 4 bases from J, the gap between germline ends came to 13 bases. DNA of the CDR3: TGTGCCAGCACCCCCGTGGTTGGCACCGGGGAGCTGTTTTTT. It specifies CASTPVVGTGELFF.

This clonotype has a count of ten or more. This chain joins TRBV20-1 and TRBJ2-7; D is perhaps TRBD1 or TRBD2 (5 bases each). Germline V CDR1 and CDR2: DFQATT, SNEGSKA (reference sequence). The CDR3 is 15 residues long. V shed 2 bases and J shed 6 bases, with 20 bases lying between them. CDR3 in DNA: TGCAGTGCTAGACAGCCCGGGACGGCCCCAGCCGAGCAGTACTTC. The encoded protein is CSARQPGTAPAEQYF.